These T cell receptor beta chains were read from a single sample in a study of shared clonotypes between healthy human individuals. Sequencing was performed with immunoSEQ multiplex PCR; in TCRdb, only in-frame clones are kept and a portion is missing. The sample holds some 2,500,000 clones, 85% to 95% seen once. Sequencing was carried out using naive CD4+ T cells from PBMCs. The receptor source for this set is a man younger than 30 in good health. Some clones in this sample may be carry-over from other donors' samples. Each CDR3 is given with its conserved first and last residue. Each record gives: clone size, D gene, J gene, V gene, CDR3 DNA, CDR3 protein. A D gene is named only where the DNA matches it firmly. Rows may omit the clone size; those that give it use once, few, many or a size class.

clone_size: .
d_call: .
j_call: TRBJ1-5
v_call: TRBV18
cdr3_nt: TGTGCCAGCTCACTACTCGGGACCGCGGATTTATATAGCAATCAGCCCCAGCATTTT
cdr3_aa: CASSLLGTADLYSNQPQHF

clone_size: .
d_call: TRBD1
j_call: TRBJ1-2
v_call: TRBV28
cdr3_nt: TGTGCCAGCACCCCCCTCCCCGACAGGGGCTTTTCTGGCTACACCTTC
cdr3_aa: CASTPLPDRGFSGYTF

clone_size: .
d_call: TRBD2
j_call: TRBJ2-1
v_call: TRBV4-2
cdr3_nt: TGTGCCAGCAGCCGGAAGAGCCCCACTAGCGGGAGAGTGTACAATGAGCAGTTCTTC
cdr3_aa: CASSRKSPTSGRVYNEQFF

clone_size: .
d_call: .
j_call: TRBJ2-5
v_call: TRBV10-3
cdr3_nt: TGTGCCATCAGCGGGACATCTCAAGAGACCCAGTACTTC
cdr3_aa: CAISGTSQETQYF

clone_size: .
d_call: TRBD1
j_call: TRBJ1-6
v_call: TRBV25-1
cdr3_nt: TGTGCCAGCAGTGAGTTAGACAGGGCAAATTCACCCCTCCACTTT
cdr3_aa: CASSELDRANSPLHF

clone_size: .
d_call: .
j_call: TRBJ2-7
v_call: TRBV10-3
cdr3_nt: TGTGCCATCAGCTCATTGGACGGCTACGAGCAGTACTTT
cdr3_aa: CAISSLDGYEQYF

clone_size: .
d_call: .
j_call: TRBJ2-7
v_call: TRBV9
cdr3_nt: TGTGCCAGCAGCGTGGGAACAGGGGGGGCTCACTACGAGCAGTACTTC
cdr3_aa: CASSVGTGGAHYEQYF

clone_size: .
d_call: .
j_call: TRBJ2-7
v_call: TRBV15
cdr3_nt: TGTGCCACCAGCAGAGCGTCCTACGAGCAGTACTTC
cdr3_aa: CATSRASYEQYF

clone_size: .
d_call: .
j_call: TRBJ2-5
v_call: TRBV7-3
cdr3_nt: TGTGCCAGCAGCTCCAAGAGAGAAGAGACCCAGTACTTC
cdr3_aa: CASSSKREETQYF

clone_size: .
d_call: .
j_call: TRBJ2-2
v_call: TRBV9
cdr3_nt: TGTGCCAGCAGCGTAGGCTCAATCGCCGGGGAGCTGTTTTTT
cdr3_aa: CASSVGSIAGELFF

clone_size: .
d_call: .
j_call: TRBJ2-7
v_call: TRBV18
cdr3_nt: TGTGCCAGCTCACCTCTCGCATCCCTAGGGGGGCTCTCCTACGAGCAGTACTTC
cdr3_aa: CASSPLASLGGLSYEQYF

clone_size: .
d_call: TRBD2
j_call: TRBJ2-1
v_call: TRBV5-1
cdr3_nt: TGCGCCAGCAGCTTGGAACTAGCGGGAGGTAATGAGCAGTTCTTC
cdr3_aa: CASSLELAGGNEQFF

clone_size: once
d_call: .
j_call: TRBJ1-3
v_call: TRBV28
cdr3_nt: TGTGCCAGCAGTGTCAGTGGCTCCTCTGGAAACACCATATATTTT
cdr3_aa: CASSVSGSSGNTIYF

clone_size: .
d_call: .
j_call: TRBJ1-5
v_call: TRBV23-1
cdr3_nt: TGCGCCAGCAGTCGGGGCCGGGGCAATAGCAATCAGCCCCAGCATTTT
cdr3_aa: CASSRGRGNSNQPQHF